The sequence of this T cell receptor beta chain was determined in a study of regulatory T cells in long-lasting Graves disease. Overall study: The study enrolled newly diagnosed Graves' patients on antithyroid drugs under 3 months.

The germline gives CDR1 KGHSH, CDR2 LQKENI. There are 17 residues in the CDR3. Trimming pared 0 bases from V and 3 bases from J, leaving 18 bases between. Regarding time point: newly diagnosed GD, antithyroid drugs for less than 3 months. PBMC-extracted RNA yielded the TCR library. Whole-study results and caveats: TRBV28, TRBJ1-2 and TRBJ2-5 were favored in persistent disease.

In regard to this clonotype: The antigen is undetermined.

CDR3 regions were amplified by Arm-PCR using iRepertoire HTBI primers to build TCR beta libraries. MiXCR, run by TCRdb on the multiplex PCR reads, gives a single entry per CDR3 protein. The sample records hundreds of thousands of distinct CDR3 sequences, approximately 12% being singletons. Separately, the same data were catalogued under a study of T cells in Graves' hyperthyroidism and ophthalmopathy. That work contributes: In the analysis, a 13 V-J model separated ophthalmopathy from stable hyperthyroidism.

The sequence was collected from a woman under 40 with Graves disease. The rearrangement joins TRBV18 to TRBJ2-7; D is ambiguous. Sequencing was performed on peripheral blood mononuclear cells (PBMCs), taken at new diagnosis, from a patient treated with antithyroid drugs. The CDR3 DNA reads TGTGCCAGCTCACCACCGACCACGGTAATACCGTACTACGAGCAGTACTTC. Its protein is CASSPPTTVIPYYEQYF. The entire variable domain, with the rest obtained from reference TRBV18 and TRBJ2-7, is as follows: NAGVMQNPRHLVRRRGQEARLRCSPMKGHSHVYWYRQLPEEGLKFMVYLQKENIIDESGMPKERFSAEFPKEGPSILRIQQVVRGDSAAYFCASSPPTTVIPYYEQYFGPGTRLTVT.